Listed below are T cell receptor beta chains from one sample, sequenced in a study of regulatory T cells in long-lasting Graves disease. TCRdb called the multiplex PCR reads again in MiXCR, with one record for every CDR3 protein. The sample consists of 650,000 to 700,000 distinct CDR3 sequences, 30% of them appearing once. The sample in question was peripheral blood mononuclear cells (PBMCs), obtained when the disease was refractory, from a patient treated with antithyroid drugs. The receptors shown here come from a female donor with Graves disease. Each CDR3 is given with its conserved first and last residue. A D gene is named only where the DNA matches it firmly. Size is omitted from some rows. Given values are once, few, many or a class for expanded clones.

D gene,J gene,clone size,V gene,CDR3 DNA,CDR3 protein
NA,TRBJ1-4,NA,TRBV2,TGTGCCAGCAGTTCCCCCGGACCTATTCGGGACCCTAATGAAAAACTGTTTTTT,CASSSPGPIRDPNEKLFF
NA,TRBJ1-5,NA,TRBV12-3/TRBV12-4,TGTGCCAGCAGTCCCCTTATGTGGGGTAGCAATCAGCCCCAGCATTTT,CASSPLMWGSNQPQHF
NA,TRBJ1-1,NA,TRBV5-5,TGTGCCAGCAGCTTAACAGGTCTACCGCCTGAAGCTTTCTTT,CASSLTGLPPEAFF
TRBD1,TRBJ2-7,NA,TRBV5-5,TGTGCCAGCAGCTTGCAGGACAGGGCCTACGAGCAGTACTTC,CASSLQDRAYEQYF
NA,TRBJ1-2,many,TRBV12-3/TRBV12-4,TGTGCCAGCAGTTTGGTGACTGCATATGGCTACACCTTC,CASSLVTAYGYTF
NA,TRBJ2-7,NA,TRBV6-2/TRBV6-3,TGTGCCAGCAGCAATCCGGGGATTCACTCCTACGAGCAGTACTTC,CASSNPGIHSYEQYF
NA,TRBJ1-1,NA,TRBV29-1,TGCAGCGCCCTAGGGGGTACTGAAGCTTTCTTT,CSALGGTEAFF
NA,TRBJ1-4,few,TRBV4-1,TGCGCCAGCAGCCAAGTTGGACTAGATAATGAAAAACTGTTTTTT,CASSQVGLDNEKLFF
NA,TRBJ2-7,few,TRBV9,TGTGCCAGCAGCGTAGAAATAGGAGGGCCTCCCCACGAGCAGTACTTC,CASSVEIGGPPHEQYF
NA,TRBJ2-7,NA,TRBV4-1,TGCGCCAGCAGCCAGGATGGACAAAGTGGGCCCTACGAGCAGTACTTC,CASSQDGQSGPYEQYF
NA,TRBJ1-3,NA,TRBV10-1,TGCGCCAGCAGTGAGTCGCGGACCTCTGGAAACACCATATATTTT,CASSESRTSGNTIYF
TRBD1,TRBJ1-6,NA,TRBV20-1,TGCAGTGCTAGGGACTACACAGGGGGCGTTTCACCCCTCCACTTT,CSARDYTGGVSPLHF
TRBD1,TRBJ1-1,few,TRBV29-1,TGCAGCGTTGTGGGACAGTCCGCTGAAGCTTTCTTT,CSVVGQSAEAFF
TRBD1,TRBJ2-7,few,TRBV27,TGTGCCAGCACCACTCAACGGGACAGGGGGCACGAGCAGTACTTC,CASTTQRDRGHEQYF
NA,TRBJ1-3,NA,TRBV5-1,TGCGCCAGCAGCTCTGATGCAGGTCATCCGGGAAACACCATATATTTT,CASSSDAGHPGNTIYF
TRBD1,TRBJ2-6,NA,TRBV12-3/TRBV12-4,TGTGCCAGCAGGACGACAGGGACTGGGGCCAACGTCCTGACTTTC,CASRTTGTGANVLTF
NA,TRBJ1-6,NA,TRBV5-1,TGTGCCAGCAGCTTAGAGGGTTCTTCACCCCTCCACTTT,CASSLEGSSPLHF